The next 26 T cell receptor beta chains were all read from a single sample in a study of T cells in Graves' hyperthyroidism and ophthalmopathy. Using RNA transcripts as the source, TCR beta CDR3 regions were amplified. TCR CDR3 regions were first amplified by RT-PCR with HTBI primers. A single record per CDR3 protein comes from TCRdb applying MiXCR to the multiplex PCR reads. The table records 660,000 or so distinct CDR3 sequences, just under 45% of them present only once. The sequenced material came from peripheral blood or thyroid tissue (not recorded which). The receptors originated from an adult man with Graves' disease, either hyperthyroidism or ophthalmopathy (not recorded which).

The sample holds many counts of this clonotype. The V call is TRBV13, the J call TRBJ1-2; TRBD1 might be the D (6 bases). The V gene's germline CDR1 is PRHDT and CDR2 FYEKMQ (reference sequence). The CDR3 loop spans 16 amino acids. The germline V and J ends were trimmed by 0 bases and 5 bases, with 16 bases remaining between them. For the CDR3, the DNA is TGTGCCAGCAGCTTAGGCGCCAGGGGAAGGGGGTATGGCTACACCTTC. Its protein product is CASSLGARGRGYGYTF.

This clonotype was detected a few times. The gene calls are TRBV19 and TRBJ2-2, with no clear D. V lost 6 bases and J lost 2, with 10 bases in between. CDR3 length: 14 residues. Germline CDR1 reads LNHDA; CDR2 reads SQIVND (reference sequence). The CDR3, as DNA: TGTGCCAGTAGCTCCTCTCCCAACACCGGGGAGCTGTTTTTT. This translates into CASSSSPNTGELFF.

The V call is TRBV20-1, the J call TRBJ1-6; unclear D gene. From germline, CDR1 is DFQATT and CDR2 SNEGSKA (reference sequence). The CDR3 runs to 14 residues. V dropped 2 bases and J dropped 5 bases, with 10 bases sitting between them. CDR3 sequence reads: CSARSQANNSPLHF. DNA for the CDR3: TGCAGTGCTAGAAGCCAGGCAAATAATTCACCCCTCCACTTT.

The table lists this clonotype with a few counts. For the CDR3, the DNA is TGTGCCAGCAGCTTGGCCGGATTGGAGAACACTGAAGCTTTCTTT. This gives the protein CASSLAGLENTEAFF. The chain is built from TRBV7-9 and TRBJ1-1, with D hard to call. This CDR3 spans 15 amino acids. Germline V CDR1 and CDR2: SEHNR, FQNEAQ (reference sequence). The V end lost 3 bases, the J end lost 1 base, and 12 bases lay between the germline ends.

The CDR3 reads CATPSQQTGSEEPSYSNQPQHF. The CDR3 DNA sequence: TGCGCCACCCCTTCGCAGCAGACAGGGAGTGAAGAGCCCTCCTATAGCAATCAGCCCCAGCATTTT. The chain links TRBV10-1 to TRBJ1-5, with 7 bases fitting TRBD1. Germline V gives CDR1 WNHNN, CDR2 SYGVQD (reference sequence). The CDR3 extends over 22 amino acids. The V gene end was trimmed by 10 bases and the J gene end by 0 bases; junction bases not matched to a gene: 30.

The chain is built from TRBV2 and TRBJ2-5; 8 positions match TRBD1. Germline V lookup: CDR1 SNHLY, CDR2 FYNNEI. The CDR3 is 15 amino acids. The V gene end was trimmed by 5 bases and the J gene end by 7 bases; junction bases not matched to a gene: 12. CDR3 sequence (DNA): TGTGCCAGCAGTAGATCAGGGGGCGCAGAAGGGACCCAGTACTTC. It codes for CASSRSGGAEGTQYF.

CDR3 nucleotides: TGTGCCAGCAGCTTACCGGGACAGGGGGCCAACACTGAAGCTTTCTTT. Encoded protein: CASSLPGQGANTEAFF. This chain links TRBV7-2 with TRBJ1-1, with 12 bases fitting TRBD1. J lost 2 bases, V lost 2 bases, and 3 bases had no gene match. Germline V gene lookup returns CDR1 SGHTA and CDR2 FQGNSA. The CDR3 spans 16 residues.

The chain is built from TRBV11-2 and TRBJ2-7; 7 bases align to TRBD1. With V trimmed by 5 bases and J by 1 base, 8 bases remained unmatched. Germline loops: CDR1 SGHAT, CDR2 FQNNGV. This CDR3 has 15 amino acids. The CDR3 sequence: CASSLQGGQSYEQYF. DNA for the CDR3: TGTGCCAGCAGCCTACAAGGGGGACAGTCCTACGAGCAGTACTTC. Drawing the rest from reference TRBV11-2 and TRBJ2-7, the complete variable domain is EAGVAQSPRYKIIEKRQSVAFWCNPISGHATLYWYQQILGQGPKLLIQFQNNGVVDDSQLPKDRFSAERLKGVDSTLKIQPAKLEDSAVYLCASSLQGGQSYEQYFGPGTRLTVT.

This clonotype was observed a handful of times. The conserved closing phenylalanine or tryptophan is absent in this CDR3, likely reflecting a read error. CDR3: CASTGRNTEAFL. CDR3 bases: TGTGCCAGTACAGGCCGGAACACTGAAGCTTTCCTT. This chain joins TRBV10-3 and TRBJ1-1, with D maybe TRBD1 (5 bases). Trimming left V 10 bases short and J 1 base short, with 10 bases between. The CDR3 is 12 amino acids. Germline CDR1 is ENHRY and CDR2 is SYGVKD.

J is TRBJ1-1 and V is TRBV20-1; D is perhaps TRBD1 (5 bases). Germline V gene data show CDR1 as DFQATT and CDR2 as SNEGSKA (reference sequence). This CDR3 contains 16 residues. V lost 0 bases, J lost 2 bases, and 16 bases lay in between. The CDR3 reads CSARDLLAGVNTEAFF. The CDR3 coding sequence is TGCAGTGCTAGAGATTTATTAGCGGGGGTTAACACTGAAGCTTTCTTT.

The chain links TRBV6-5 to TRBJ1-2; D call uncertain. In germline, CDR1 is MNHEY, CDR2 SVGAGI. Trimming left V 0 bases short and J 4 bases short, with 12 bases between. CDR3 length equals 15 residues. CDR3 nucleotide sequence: TGTGCCAGCAGTTACTCAGAGCGGAGTGGCTATGGCTACACCTTC. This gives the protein CASSYSERSGYGYTF.

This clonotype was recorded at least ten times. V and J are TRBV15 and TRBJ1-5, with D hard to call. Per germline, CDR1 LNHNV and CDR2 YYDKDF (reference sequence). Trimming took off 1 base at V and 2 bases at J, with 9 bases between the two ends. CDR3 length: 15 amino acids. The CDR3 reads CATSRAGPGNQPQHF. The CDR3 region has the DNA TGTGCCACCAGCAGAGCTGGCCCCGGCAATCAGCCCCAGCATTTT.

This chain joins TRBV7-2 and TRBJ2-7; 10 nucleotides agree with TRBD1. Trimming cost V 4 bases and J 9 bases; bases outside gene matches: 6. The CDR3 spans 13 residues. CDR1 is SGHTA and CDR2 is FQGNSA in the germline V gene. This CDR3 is CASSSGTGDGQYF. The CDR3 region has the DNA TGTGCCAGCAGCTCCGGGACAGGGGACGGGCAGTACTTC.

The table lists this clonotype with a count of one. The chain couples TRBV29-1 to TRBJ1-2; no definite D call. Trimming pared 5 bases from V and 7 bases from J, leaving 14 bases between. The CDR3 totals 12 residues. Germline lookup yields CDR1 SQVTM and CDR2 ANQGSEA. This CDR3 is CSVNQEYCGYTF. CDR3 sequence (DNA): TGCAGCGTTAATCAGGAGTACTGTGGCTACACCTTC.

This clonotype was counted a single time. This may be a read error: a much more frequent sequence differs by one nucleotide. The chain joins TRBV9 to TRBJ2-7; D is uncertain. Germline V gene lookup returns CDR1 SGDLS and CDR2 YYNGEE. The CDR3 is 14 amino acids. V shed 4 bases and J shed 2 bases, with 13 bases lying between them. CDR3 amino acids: CASSPSLIPYEQYF. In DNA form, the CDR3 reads TGTGCCAGCAGCCCATCCCTGATCCCCTACGAGCAGTACTTC.

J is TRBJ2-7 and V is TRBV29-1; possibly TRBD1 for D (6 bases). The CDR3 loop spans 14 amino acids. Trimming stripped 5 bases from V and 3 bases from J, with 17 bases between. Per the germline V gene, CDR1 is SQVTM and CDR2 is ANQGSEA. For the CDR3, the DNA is TGCAGCGTTCGCGCAGGGGACATCTACTACGAGCAGTACTTC. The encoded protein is CSVRAGDIYYEQYF.

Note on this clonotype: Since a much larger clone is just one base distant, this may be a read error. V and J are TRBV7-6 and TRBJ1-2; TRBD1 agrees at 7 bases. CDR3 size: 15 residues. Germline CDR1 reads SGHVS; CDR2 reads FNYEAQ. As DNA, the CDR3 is TGTGCCAGCAGCTCAGGACAGGAACTTAACTATGGCTACATCTTC. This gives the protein CASSSGQELNYGYIF.

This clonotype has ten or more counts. CDR3 DNA: TGTGCCAGCAGCTTAGGCGGATGGGGCGGGGAGCTGTTTTTT. Translation gives CASSLGGWGGELFF. The chain uses TRBV7-2 and TRBJ2-2; D is undetermined. This CDR3 is built from 14 residues. With 1 base removed from V and 7 bases from J, the gap between germline ends came to 10 bases. The germline CDR1 and CDR2 sequences are SGHTA and FQGNSA.

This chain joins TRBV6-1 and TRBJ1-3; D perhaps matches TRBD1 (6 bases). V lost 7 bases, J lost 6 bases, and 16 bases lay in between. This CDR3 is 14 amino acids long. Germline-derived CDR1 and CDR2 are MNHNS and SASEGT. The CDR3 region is CASTLLAGANTIYF. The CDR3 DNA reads TGTGCCAGCACCCTCTTAGCGGGGGCAAACACCATATATTTT.

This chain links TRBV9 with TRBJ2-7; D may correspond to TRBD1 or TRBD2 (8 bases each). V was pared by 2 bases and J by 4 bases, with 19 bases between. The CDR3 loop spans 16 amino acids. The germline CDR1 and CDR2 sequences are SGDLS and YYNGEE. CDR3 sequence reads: CASSVRTGTSWYEQYF. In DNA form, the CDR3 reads TGTGCCAGCAGCGTCAGGACAGGGACTAGTTGGTACGAGCAGTACTTC.

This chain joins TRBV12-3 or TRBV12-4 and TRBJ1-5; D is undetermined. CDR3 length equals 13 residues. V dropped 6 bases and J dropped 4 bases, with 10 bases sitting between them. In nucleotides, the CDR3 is TGTGCCAGCAGCCTCGGGAAGAATCAGCCCCAGCATTTT. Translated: CASSLGKNQPQHF.

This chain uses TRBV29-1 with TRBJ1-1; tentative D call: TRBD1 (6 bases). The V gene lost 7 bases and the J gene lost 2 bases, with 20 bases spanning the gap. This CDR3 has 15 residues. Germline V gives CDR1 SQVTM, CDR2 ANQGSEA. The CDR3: CSAKEGGPPNTEAFF. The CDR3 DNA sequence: TGCAGCGCAAAAGAGGGGGGCCCCCCAAACACTGAAGCTTTCTTT.

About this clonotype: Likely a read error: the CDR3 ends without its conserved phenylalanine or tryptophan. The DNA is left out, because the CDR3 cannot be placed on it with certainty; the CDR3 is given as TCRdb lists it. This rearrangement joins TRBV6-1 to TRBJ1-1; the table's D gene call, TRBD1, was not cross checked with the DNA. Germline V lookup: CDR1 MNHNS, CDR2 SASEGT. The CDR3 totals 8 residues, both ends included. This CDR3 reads CASSGQGN.

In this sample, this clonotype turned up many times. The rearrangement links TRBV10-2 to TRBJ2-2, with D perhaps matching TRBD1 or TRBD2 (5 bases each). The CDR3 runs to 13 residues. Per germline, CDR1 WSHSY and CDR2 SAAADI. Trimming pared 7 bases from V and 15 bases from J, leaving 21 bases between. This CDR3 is CASKEAAGATVFF. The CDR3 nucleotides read TGCGCCAGCAAGGAGGCTGCCGGGGCCACGGTGTTTTTT.

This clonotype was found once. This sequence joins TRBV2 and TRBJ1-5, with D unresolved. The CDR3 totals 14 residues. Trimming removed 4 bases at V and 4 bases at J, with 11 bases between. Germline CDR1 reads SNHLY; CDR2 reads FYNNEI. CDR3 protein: CASSATPGNQPQHF. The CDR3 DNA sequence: TGTGCCAGCAGTGCTACCCCGGGAAATCAGCCCCAGCATTTT.

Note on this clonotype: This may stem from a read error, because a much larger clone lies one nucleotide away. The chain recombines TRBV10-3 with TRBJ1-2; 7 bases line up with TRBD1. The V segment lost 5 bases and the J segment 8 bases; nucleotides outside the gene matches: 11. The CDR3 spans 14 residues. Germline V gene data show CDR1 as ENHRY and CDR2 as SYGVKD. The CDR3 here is CAISYSTGVRGYTF. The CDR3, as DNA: TGTGCCATCAGTTACTCCACAGGGGTACGGGGCTACACCTTC.